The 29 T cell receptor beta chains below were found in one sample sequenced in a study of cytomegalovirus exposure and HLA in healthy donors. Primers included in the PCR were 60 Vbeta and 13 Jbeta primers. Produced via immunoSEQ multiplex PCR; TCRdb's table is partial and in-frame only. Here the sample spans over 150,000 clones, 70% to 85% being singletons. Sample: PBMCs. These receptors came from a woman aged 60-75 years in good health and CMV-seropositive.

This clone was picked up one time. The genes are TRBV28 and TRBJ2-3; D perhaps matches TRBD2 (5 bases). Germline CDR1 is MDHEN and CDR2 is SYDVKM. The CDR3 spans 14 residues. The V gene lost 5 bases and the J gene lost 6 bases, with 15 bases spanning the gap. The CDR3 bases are TGTGCCAGCAGTCTCCGGCCCACTAGGGATACGCAGTATTTT. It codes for CASSLRPTRDTQYF.

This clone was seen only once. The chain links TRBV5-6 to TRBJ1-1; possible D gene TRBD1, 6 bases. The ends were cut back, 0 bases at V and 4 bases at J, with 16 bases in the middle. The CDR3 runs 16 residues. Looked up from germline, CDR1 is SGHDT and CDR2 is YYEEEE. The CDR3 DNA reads TGTGCCAGCAGCTTGGGGGGTACAGGGTCTGGCACTGAAGCTTTCTTT. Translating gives CASSLGGTGSGTEAFF.

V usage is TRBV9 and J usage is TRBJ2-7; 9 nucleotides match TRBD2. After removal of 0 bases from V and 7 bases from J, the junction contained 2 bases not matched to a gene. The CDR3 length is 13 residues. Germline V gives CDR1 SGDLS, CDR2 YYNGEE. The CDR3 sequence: CASSVVTSGEQYF. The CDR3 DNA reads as TGTGCCAGCAGCGTAGTGACTAGCGGTGAGCAGTACTTC.

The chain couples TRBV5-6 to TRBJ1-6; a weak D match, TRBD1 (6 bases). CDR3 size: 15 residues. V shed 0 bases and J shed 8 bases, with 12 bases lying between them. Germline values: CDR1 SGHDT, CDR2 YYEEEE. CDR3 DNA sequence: TGTGCCAGCAGCTTGGTTCAGGGGTCGGATTCACCCCTCCACTTT. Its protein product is CASSLVQGSDSPLHF.

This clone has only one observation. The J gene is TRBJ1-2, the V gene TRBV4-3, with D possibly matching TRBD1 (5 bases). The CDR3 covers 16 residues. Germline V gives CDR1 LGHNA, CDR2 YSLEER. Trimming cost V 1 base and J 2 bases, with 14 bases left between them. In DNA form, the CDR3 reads TGCGCCAGCAGCCAAGGGTGGGGGGACTTAAACTATGGCTACACCTTC. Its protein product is CASSQGWGDLNYGYTF.

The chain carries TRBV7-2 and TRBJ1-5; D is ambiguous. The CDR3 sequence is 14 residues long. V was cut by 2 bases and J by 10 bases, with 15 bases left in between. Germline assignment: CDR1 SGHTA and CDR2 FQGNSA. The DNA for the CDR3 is TGTGCCAGCAGCTTAACCGGGGTTGATGGACCCCAGCATTTT. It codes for CASSLTGVDGPQHF.

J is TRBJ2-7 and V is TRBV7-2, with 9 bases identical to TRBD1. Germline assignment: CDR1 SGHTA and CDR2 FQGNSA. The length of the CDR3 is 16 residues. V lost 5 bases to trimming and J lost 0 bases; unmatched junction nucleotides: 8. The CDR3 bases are TGTGCCAGCAGCAAAACCGGGACAGGGATCTCCTACGAGCAGTACTTC. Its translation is CASSKTGTGISYEQYF.

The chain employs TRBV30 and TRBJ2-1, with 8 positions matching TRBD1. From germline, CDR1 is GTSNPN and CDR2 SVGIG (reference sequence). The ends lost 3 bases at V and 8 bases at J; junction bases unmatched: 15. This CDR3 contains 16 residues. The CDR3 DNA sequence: TGTGCCTGGAGGGATTTTGGCGGGACAGGATACGATGAGCAGTTCTTC. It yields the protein CAWRDFGGTGYDEQFF.

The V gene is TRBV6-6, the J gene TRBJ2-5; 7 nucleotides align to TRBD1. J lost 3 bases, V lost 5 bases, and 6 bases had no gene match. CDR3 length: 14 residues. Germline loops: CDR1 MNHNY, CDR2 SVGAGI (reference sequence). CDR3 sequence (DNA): TGTGCCAGCAGTCTGACAGGGCTGAAAGAGACCCAGTACTTC. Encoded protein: CASSLTGLKETQYF.

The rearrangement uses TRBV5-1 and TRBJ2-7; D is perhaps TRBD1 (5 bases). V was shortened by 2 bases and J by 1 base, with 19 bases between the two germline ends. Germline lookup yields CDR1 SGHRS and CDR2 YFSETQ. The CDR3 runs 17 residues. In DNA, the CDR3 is TGCGCCAGCAGCTTTGGGTTAGTAACAGGTATATCCTACGAGCAGTACTTC. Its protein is CASSFGLVTGISYEQYF.

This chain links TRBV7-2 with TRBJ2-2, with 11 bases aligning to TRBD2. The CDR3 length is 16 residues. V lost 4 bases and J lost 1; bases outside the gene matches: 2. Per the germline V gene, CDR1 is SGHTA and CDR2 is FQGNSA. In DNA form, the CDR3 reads TGTGCCAGCAGCTGGACTAGCGGGCTGAACACCGGGGAGCTGTTTTTT. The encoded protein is CASSWTSGLNTGELFF.

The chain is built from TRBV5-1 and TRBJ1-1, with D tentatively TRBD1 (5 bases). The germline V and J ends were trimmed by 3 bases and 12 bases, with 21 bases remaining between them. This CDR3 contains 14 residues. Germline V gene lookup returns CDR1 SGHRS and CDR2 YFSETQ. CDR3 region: CASSSRTVMGGTFF. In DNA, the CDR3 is TGCGCCAGCAGCTCTCGGACCGTCATGGGGGGAACTTTCTTT.

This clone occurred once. The CDR3 nucleotides read TGTGCCAGCAGCGTAGCGGCGGGAGGCATTAATGAGCAGTTCTTC. Its protein product is CASSVAAGGINEQFF. The rearrangement uses TRBV9 and TRBJ2-1, with TRBD2 matching over 8 bases. J was trimmed by 7 bases and V by 0 bases; bases with no gene match: 6. This CDR3 spans 15 amino acids. Germline assignment: CDR1 SGDLS and CDR2 YYNGEE.

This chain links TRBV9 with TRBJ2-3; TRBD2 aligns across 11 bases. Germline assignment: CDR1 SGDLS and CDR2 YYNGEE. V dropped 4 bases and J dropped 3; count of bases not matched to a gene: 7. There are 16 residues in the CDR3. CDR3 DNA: TGTGCCAGCAGCAAAACCTCTAGCGGGAGGACAGATACGCAGTATTTT. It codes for CASSKTSSGRTDTQYF.

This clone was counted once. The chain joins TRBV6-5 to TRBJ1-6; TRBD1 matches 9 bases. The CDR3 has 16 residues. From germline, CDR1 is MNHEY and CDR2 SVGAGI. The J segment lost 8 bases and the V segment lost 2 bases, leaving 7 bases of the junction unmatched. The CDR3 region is CASSYDRGYGDSPLHF. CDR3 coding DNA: TGTGCCAGCAGTTACGACAGGGGGTACGGGGATTCACCCCTCCACTTT.

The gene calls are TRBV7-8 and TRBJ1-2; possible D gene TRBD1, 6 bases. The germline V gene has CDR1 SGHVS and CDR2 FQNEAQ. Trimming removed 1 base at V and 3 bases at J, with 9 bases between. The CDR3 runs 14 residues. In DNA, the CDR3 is TGTGCCAGCAGCTTAGAGGCAGGGGACTATGGCTACACCTTC. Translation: CASSLEAGDYGYTF. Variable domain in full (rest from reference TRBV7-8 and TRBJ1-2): GAGVSQSPRYKVAKRGQDVALRCDPISGHVSLFWYQQALGQGPEFLTYFQNEAQLDKSGLPSDRFFAERPEGSVSTLKIQRTQQEDSAVYLCASSLEAGDYGYTFGSGTRLTVV.

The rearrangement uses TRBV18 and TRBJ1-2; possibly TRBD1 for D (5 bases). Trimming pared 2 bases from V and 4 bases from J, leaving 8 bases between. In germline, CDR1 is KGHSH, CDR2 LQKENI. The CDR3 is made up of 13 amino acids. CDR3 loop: CASSPEQAYGYTF. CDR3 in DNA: TGTGCCAGCTCACCAGAACAGGCCTATGGCTACACCTTC.

The CDR3 DNA is TGTGCCAGCAGCCCGCCGACAGGGGAAGGTTCACCCCTCCACTTT. Its protein product is CASSPPTGEGSPLHF. The chain recombines TRBV5-4 with TRBJ1-6, with 8 bases identical to TRBD1. The CDR3 covers 15 residues. Germline CDR1 and CDR2: SGHNT and YYREEE (reference sequence). V trimming: 4 bases; J trimming: 9 bases; junction bases outside the gene matches: 9.

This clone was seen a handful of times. The CDR3 coding sequence is TGTGCCAGCAGCCAAGATGTAACTAGCGGGAGGGCGTTCTTC. It codes for CASSQDVTSGRAFF. V gene TRBV4-2 combines with J gene TRBJ2-1; 13 nucleotides align to TRBD2. Germline CDR1 LGHNA, CDR2 YNFKEQ. Trimming at V came to 0 bases and at J to 15 bases, leaving 5 bases not matched to a gene. This CDR3 region has 14 residues.

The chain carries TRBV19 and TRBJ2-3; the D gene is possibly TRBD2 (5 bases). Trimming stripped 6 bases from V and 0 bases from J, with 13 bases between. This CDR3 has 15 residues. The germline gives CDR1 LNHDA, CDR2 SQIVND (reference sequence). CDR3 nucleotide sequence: TGTGCCAGTAGACCGAGCGGACCTAGCACAGATACGCAGTATTTT. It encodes CASRPSGPSTDTQYF. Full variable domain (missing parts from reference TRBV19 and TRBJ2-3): DGGITQSPKYLFRKEGQNVTLSCEQNLNHDAMYWYRQDPGQGLRLIYYSQIVNDFQKGDIAEGYSVSREKKESFPLTVTSAQKNPTAFYLCASRPSGPSTDTQYFGPGTRLTVL.

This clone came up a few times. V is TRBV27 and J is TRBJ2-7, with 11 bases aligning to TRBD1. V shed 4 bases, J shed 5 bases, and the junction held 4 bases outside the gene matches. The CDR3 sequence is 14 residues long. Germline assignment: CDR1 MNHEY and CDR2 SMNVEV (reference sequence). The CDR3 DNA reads TGTGCCAGCAGTTCTCGGACAGGGGGCGACGAGCAGTACTTC. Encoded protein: CASSSRTGGDEQYF.

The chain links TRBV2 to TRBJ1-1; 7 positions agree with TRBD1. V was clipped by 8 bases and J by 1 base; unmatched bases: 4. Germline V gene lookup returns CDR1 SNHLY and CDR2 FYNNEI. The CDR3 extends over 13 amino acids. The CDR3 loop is CASEEGANTEAFF. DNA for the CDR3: TGTGCCAGCGAAGAGGGGGCGAACACTGAAGCTTTCTTT.

For the CDR3, the DNA is TGTGCCAGCAGCGGGGGGGGTTGGACTGAAGCTTTCTTT. Residues: CASSGGGWTEAFF. The gene calls are TRBV9 and TRBJ1-1; a possible D gene is TRBD1 (5 bases). The germline V and J ends were trimmed by 3 bases and 5 bases, with 11 bases remaining between them. This CDR3 region has 13 residues. Looked up from germline, CDR1 is SGDLS and CDR2 is YYNGEE.

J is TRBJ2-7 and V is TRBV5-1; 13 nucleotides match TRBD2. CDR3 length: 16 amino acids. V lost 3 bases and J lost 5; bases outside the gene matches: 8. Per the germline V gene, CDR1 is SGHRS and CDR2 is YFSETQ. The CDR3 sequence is CASSSLLAGGPHEQYF. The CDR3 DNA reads TGCGCCAGCAGCTCCTTACTAGCGGGAGGGCCCCACGAGCAGTACTTC.

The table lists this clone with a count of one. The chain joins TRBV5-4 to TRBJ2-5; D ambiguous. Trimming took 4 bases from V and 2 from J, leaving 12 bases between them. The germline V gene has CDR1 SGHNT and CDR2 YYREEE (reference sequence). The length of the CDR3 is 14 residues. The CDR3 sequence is CASSPSRWQETQYF. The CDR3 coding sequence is TGTGCCAGCAGCCCCTCGAGGTGGCAAGAGACCCAGTACTTC.

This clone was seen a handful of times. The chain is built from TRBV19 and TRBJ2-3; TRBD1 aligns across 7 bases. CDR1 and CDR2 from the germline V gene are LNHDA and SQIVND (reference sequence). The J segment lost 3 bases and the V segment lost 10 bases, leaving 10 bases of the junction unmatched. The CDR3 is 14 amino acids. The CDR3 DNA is TGTGCCACCTCCCGACAGGGAGTTACAGATACGCAGTATTTT. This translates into CATSRQGVTDTQYF. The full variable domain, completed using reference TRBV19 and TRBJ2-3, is DGGITQSPKYLFRKEGQNVTLSCEQNLNHDAMYWYRQDPGQGLRLIYYSQIVNDFQKGDIAEGYSVSREKKESFPLTVTSAQKNPTAFYLCATSRQGVTDTQYFGPGTRLTVL.

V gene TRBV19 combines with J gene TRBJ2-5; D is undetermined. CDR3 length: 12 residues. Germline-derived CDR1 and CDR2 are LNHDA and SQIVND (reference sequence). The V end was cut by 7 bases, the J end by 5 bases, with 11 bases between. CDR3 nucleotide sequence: TGTGCCAGTAAGACTCCTGGGGAGACCCAGTACTTC. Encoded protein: CASKTPGETQYF. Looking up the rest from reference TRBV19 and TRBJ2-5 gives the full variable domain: DGGITQSPKYLFRKEGQNVTLSCEQNLNHDAMYWYRQDPGQGLRLIYYSQIVNDFQKGDIAEGYSVSREKKESFPLTVTSAQKNPTAFYLCASKTPGETQYFGPGTRLLVL.

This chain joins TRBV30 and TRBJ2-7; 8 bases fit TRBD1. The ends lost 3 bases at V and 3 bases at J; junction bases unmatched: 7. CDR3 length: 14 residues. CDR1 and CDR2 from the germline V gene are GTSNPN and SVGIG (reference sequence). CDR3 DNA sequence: TGTGCCTGGAGCAGGACAGGGAGTCACTACGAGCAGTACTTC. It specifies CAWSRTGSHYEQYF.

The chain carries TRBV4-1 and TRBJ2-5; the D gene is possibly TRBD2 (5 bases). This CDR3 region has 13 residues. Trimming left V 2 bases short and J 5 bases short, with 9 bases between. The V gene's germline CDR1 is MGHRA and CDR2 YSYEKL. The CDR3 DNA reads TGCGCCAGCAGCCAACGGGGTGGCGAGACCCAGTACTTC. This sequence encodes CASSQRGGETQYF.